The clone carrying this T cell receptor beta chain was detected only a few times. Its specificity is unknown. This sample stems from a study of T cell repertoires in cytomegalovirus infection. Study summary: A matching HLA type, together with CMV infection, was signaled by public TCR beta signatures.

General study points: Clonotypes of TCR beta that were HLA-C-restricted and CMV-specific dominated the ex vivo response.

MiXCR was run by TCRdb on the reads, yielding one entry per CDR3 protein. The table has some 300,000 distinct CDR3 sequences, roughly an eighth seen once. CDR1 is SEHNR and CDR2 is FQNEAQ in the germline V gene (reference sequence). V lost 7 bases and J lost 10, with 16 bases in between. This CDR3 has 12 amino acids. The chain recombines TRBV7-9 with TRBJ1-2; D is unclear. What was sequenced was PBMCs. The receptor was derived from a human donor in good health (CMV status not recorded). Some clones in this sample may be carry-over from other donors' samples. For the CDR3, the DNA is TGTGCCAGCAACGAACTGGAGGGCCCCTACACCTTC. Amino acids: CASNELEGPYTF.